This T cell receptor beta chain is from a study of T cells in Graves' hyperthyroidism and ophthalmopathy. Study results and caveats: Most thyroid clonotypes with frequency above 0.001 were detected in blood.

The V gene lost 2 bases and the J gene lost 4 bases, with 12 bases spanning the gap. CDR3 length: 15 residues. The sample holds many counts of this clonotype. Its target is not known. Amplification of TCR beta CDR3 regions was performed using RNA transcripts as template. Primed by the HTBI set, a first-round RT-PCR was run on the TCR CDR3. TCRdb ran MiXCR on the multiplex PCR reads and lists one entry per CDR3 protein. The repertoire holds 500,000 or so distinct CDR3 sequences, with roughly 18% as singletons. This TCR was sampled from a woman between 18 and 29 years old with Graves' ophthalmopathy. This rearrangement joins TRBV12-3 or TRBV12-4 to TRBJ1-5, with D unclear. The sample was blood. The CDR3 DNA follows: TGTGCCAGCAGTTTACAGGTCGGAGGTAATCAGCCCCAGCATTTT. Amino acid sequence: CASSLQVGGNQPQHF.